The T cell receptor beta chain under discussion was sequenced for a study of blood T cell repertoires in COVID-19. The repertoire was sequenced with immunoSEQ multiplex PCR; TCRdb's copy has only in-frame clones and lacks some. The table lists about 51,000 clones, 82% of them singletons. The CDR3 sequence is 17 residues long. Germline CDR1 reads MDHEN; CDR2 reads SYDVKM. Trimming left V 4 bases short and J 0 bases short, with 19 bases between. V gene TRBV28 combines with J gene TRBJ2-7; perhaps TRBD2 as D (6 bases). This TCR was sampled from a human donor with acute or convalescent COVID-19. The donor label of this sample is uncertain. Sequenced material: peripheral blood. The CDR3 sequence: CASSSPDGGGPSYEQYF. The CDR3, as DNA: TGTGCCAGCAGTTCACCCGATGGGGGAGGTCCCTCCTACGAGCAGTACTTC.